These 28 T cell receptor beta chains were sequenced from one sample in a study of cytomegalovirus exposure and HLA in healthy donors. The PCR was carried out with 60 Vbeta primers and 13 Jbeta primers. The table came from immunoSEQ multiplex PCR; TCRdb's copy has only in-frame clones and leaves some out. The sample lists some 150,000 clones, roughly 80% occurring once. The sample consisted of PBMCs. These receptors all come from a woman aged 50 to 60 in good health and CMV-seronegative.

This chain uses TRBV6-1 with TRBJ2-3; TRBD1 is a possible D gene (6 bases). Trimming shortened V by 5 bases and J by 0 bases, and 9 bases separated the two germline ends. The CDR3 has 14 residues. CDR1 is MNHNS and CDR2 is SASEGT in the germline V gene. CDR3 amino acids: CASSLTGSTDTQYF. CDR3 DNA: TGTGCCAGCAGTCTGACAGGTAGCACAGATACGCAGTATTTT.

V usage is TRBV7-8 and J usage is TRBJ1-6; possibly TRBD1 for D (5 bases). The length of the CDR3 is 16 residues. V was clipped by 1 base and J by 9 bases, with 16 bases between them. In germline, CDR1 is SGHVS, CDR2 FQNEAQ. CDR3 sequence: CASSLVRAGSLSPLHF. The CDR3 DNA is TGTGCCAGCAGCTTAGTCCGAGCAGGGTCTCTTTCACCCCTCCACTTT.

V gene TRBV15 combines with J gene TRBJ2-1; TRBD1 matches 8 bases. CDR1 and CDR2 (germline): LNHNV, YYDKDF (reference sequence). Trimming cost V 7 bases and J 8 bases; bases outside gene matches: 13. The CDR3 sequence is 15 residues long. Written as DNA, the CDR3 is TGTGCCACCAAGGCAGGGGGCTTGGGTACCGATGAGCAGTTCTTC. Protein sequence: CATKAGGLGTDEQFF.

The chain combines TRBV19 with TRBJ2-2; 9 bases fit TRBD1. The CDR3 has 14 residues. Germline lookup yields CDR1 LNHDA and CDR2 SQIVND (reference sequence). Trimming at V came to 9 bases and at J to 5 bases, leaving 7 bases not matched to a gene. CDR3 sequence reads: CASLRDRATGELFF. As DNA, the CDR3 is TGTGCCAGCCTAAGGGACAGGGCTACCGGGGAGCTGTTTTTT.

This chain uses TRBV6-1 with TRBJ2-3; the match to TRBD2 covers 7 bases. Germline V CDR1 and CDR2: MNHNS, SASEGT. With V trimmed by 9 bases and J by 5 bases, 8 bases remained unmatched. This CDR3 spans 13 amino acids. For the CDR3, the DNA is TGTGCCAGTGGAGCGGGATTCAAAGATACGCAGTATTTT. This encodes CASGAGFKDTQYF.

The V gene is TRBV28, the J gene TRBJ2-2, with 10 bases matching TRBD2. Germline lookup yields CDR1 MDHEN and CDR2 SYDVKM. Trimming at V came to 3 bases and at J to 0 bases, leaving 7 bases not matched to a gene. The CDR3 extends over 18 amino acids. DNA for the CDR3: TGTGCCAGCAGTTTGTTTTTAGCGGGAGGCCCGAACACCGGGGAGCTGTTTTTT. Translation gives CASSLFLAGGPNTGELFF.

This rearrangement joins TRBV15 to TRBJ1-5; D is undetermined. Germline CDR1 and CDR2: LNHNV and YYDKDF (reference sequence). CDR3 length: 14 residues. V was pared by 0 bases and J by 5 bases, with 8 bases between. CDR3 sequence reads: CATSRDRSYQPQHF. The CDR3 DNA sequence: TGTGCCACCAGCAGAGATAGAAGCTATCAGCCCCAGCATTTT.

This rearrangement joins TRBV27 to TRBJ1-1, with D possibly being TRBD1 (5 bases). The V gene lost 8 bases and the J gene lost 5 bases, with 15 bases spanning the gap. The CDR3 is made up of 13 amino acids. The V gene's germline CDR1 is MNHEY and CDR2 SMNVEV (reference sequence). The CDR3 bases are TGTGCCAGCTTAGAGGGAGGGGAGACTGAAGCTTTCTTT. Translation gives CASLEGGETEAFF.

The rearrangement uses TRBV6-1 and TRBJ2-6; D remains unclear. V lost 6 bases and J lost 0, with 9 bases in between. The CDR3 extends over 15 amino acids. Germline V gene data show CDR1 as MNHNS and CDR2 as SASEGT. The CDR3 DNA sequence: TGTGCCAGCAGCCGCGGCCGCTCTGGGGCCAACGTCCTGACTTTC. Protein: CASSRGRSGANVLTF.

The chain carries TRBV5-1 and TRBJ1-1, with a weak D call TRBD1 (6 bases). V shed 4 bases and J shed 5 bases, with 18 bases lying between them. Germline lookup yields CDR1 SGHRS and CDR2 YFSETQ. The CDR3 runs 15 residues. CDR3 amino acids: CASSAGVGARTEAFF. DNA for the CDR3: TGCGCCAGCAGCGCCGGGGTGGGGGCGCGGACTGAAGCTTTCTTT. The full variable domain, with the rest looked up from reference TRBV5-1 and TRBJ1-1, is KAGVTQTPRYLIKTRGQQVTLSCSPISGHRSVSWYQQTPGQGLQFLFEYFSETQRNKGNFPGRFSGRQFSNSRSEMNVSTLELGDSALYLCASSAGVGARTEAFFGQGTRLTVV.

The chain links TRBV10-1 to TRBJ1-1; weak D call: TRBD1 (5 bases). The V end lost 6 bases, the J end lost 5 bases, and 13 bases lay between the germline ends. The CDR3 covers 13 residues. Germline V lookup: CDR1 WNHNN, CDR2 SYGVQD (reference sequence). The CDR3 DNA reads TGCGCCAGCAGCCCACACGGGGGGACTGAAGCTTTCTTT. Protein: CASSPHGGTEAFF.

J is TRBJ1-1 and V is TRBV19, with D unclear. Trimming removed 4 bases at V and 1 base at J, with 7 bases between. Germline CDR1 is LNHDA and CDR2 is SQIVND (reference sequence). CDR3 length: 13 residues. Here the CDR3 reads CASSNNRNTEAFF. The CDR3 DNA follows: TGTGCCAGTAGTAATAACAGGAACACTGAAGCTTTCTTT.

This clone has a single count. This rearrangement joins TRBV11-2 to TRBJ2-1; 7 bases map to TRBD1. Germline CDR1 reads SGHAT; CDR2 reads FQNNGV. Germline trimming cut 3 bases from V and 10 bases from J; bases unmatched to any gene: 9. The CDR3 consists of 14 residues. DNA for the CDR3: TGTGCCAGCAGCTTTGGGACAGCCTGGGTCGAGCAGTTCTTC. Its translation is CASSFGTAWVEQFF.

This clone was seen a handful of times. The chain has TRBV6-5 and TRBJ1-3, with D possibly being TRBD1 (6 bases). Germline values: CDR1 MNHEY, CDR2 SVGAGI. Trimming cost V 4 bases and J 0 bases, with 10 bases left between them. This CDR3 spans 15 amino acids. The CDR3 here is CASSSGQFSGNTIYF. DNA of the CDR3: TGTGCCAGCAGTTCTGGACAGTTCTCTGGAAACACCATATATTTT.

The V and J genes are TRBV7-2 and TRBJ2-1; D is ambiguous. V lost 5 bases, J lost 6 bases, and 14 bases lay in between. Germline V gives CDR1 SGHTA, CDR2 FQGNSA. The CDR3 is 14 residues long. This CDR3 reads CASSLLGSFNEQFF. Here the CDR3 DNA reads TGTGCCAGCAGCCTCCTAGGCAGTTTCAATGAGCAGTTCTTC.

Written as DNA, the CDR3 is TGCGCCAGCAGCTTGGCCTCCGGGGGGGCCTACGAGCAGTACTTC. It specifies CASSLASGGAYEQYF. The V and J genes are TRBV5-1 and TRBJ2-7; 8 bases line up with TRBD2. The CDR3 has 15 residues. Trimming cost V 0 bases and J 2 bases; bases outside gene matches: 4. CDR1 and CDR2 from the germline V gene are SGHRS and YFSETQ.

The chain carries TRBV7-8 and TRBJ1-3; 7 bases align to TRBD1. The junction had 9 bases not matched to a gene; V was cut back by 7 bases and J by 0 bases. The CDR3 runs to 16 residues. Germline CDR1 is SGHVS and CDR2 is FQNEAQ. Written as DNA, the CDR3 is TGTGCCAGCACCCCGGGACAGAGGCACTCTGGAAACACCATATATTTT. It specifies CASTPGQRHSGNTIYF.

The chain employs TRBV30 and TRBJ2-7, with 7 bases fitting TRBD1. The CDR3 covers 15 residues. Germline V gene lookup returns CDR1 GTSNPN and CDR2 SVGIG (reference sequence). Germline trimming cut 5 bases from V and 2 bases from J; bases unmatched to any gene: 12. The CDR3 here is CAWEEGQFSPYEQYF. CDR3 coding DNA: TGTGCCTGGGAAGAGGGACAGTTCAGCCCCTACGAGCAGTACTTC.

The chain carries TRBV11-3 and TRBJ2-3, with 9 bases fitting TRBD1. The germline gives CDR1 SGHNT, CDR2 YENEEA. The CDR3 has 14 residues. Trimming cost V 5 bases and J 4 bases; bases outside gene matches: 4. CDR3: CASSPGTGPDTQYF. CDR3 bases: TGTGCCAGCAGCCCCGGGACAGGGCCAGATACGCAGTATTTT.

This chain joins TRBV6-1 and TRBJ2-7; D is undetermined. CDR3 length equals 12 residues. The germline CDR1 and CDR2 sequences are MNHNS and SASEGT. Trimming shortened V by 7 bases and J by 3 bases, and 10 bases separated the two germline ends. The CDR3 loop reads CASTIDIYEQYF. In DNA form, the CDR3 reads TGTGCCAGCACCATCGACATCTACGAGCAGTACTTC.

This chain links TRBV11-1 with TRBJ1-1; a possible D gene is TRBD1 (5 bases). Trimming removed 4 bases from V and 7 bases from J, with 19 bases in between. Germline values: CDR1 SGHAT, CDR2 FQDESV (reference sequence). The CDR3 has 15 amino acids. DNA for the CDR3: TGTGCCAGCAGCTCTAATGGGGGGATAGGAGATGAAGCTTTCTTT. Translating gives CASSSNGGIGDEAFF.

DNA for the CDR3: TGTGCCAGCAGCCCTCGCGGGACCGGGGGAGAAAAACTGTTTTTT. It is translated as CASSPRGTGGEKLFF. The V call is TRBV11-1, the J call TRBJ1-4, with D tentatively TRBD1 (5 bases). The CDR3 is 15 residues long. Germline CDR1 and CDR2: SGHAT and FQDESV (reference sequence). V shed 5 bases and J shed 8 bases, with 18 bases lying between them.

The rearrangement links TRBV4-1 to TRBJ1-1, with D unclear. Trimming stripped 4 bases from V and 0 bases from J, with 15 bases between. The CDR3 length is 16 residues. Germline V gives CDR1 MGHRA, CDR2 YSYEKL. The chain's CDR3 is CASSPHVGEMNTEAFF. The CDR3 DNA follows: TGCGCCAGCAGCCCTCATGTGGGAGAAATGAACACTGAAGCTTTCTTT.

A note on this clone: Different DNA sequences within this sample yield the same CDR3. The chain is built from TRBV5-4 and TRBJ1-3; D possibly corresponds to TRBD1 (6 bases). This CDR3 contains 15 residues. The ends were cut back, 4 bases at V and 3 bases at J, with 14 bases in the middle. The germline gives CDR1 SGHNT, CDR2 YYREEE (reference sequence). In DNA form, the CDR3 reads TGTGCCAGCAGCCTAGGGGGGGCCGGTGGAAACACCATATATTTT. This sequence encodes CASSLGGAGGNTIYF.

This chain links TRBV27 with TRBJ2-7; tentatively, D is TRBD2 (6 bases). The V end was cut by 5 bases, the J end by 8 bases, with 19 bases between. Germline V gene data show CDR1 as MNHEY and CDR2 as SMNVEV (reference sequence). This CDR3 spans 14 amino acids. The CDR3 bases are TGTGCCAGCAGTCCCCCGGGGCGGCGGGACCAGCAGTACTTC. Amino acids: CASSPPGRRDQQYF.

The chain employs TRBV7-9 and TRBJ1-6; TRBD1 matches at 8 bases. V trimming: 1 base; J trimming: 9 bases; junction bases outside the gene matches: 5. The CDR3 covers 15 residues. Germline assignment: CDR1 SEHNR and CDR2 FQNEAQ (reference sequence). CDR3 region: CASSLGDRTGSPLHF. CDR3 DNA: TGTGCCAGCAGCTTAGGGGACAGGACCGGTTCACCCCTCCACTTT.

This chain connects TRBV29-1 to TRBJ2-7; 11 bases are a match to TRBD1. Germline V lookup: CDR1 SQVTM, CDR2 ANQGSEA. V lost 4 bases and J lost 3; bases outside the gene matches: 11. This CDR3 contains 16 residues. In DNA form, the CDR3 reads TGCAGCGTTGTGGGACAGGGGGAGAGGTTCGTCTACGAGCAGTACTTC. As protein: CSVVGQGERFVYEQYF.

The chain has TRBV7-8 and TRBJ1-5; 7 bases are a match to TRBD1. CDR3 length: 13 residues. Trimming cost V 2 bases and J 7 bases; bases outside gene matches: 2. Germline V gene lookup returns CDR1 SGHVS and CDR2 FQNEAQ. CDR3 bases: TGTGCCAGCAGCTTAACAGGGGACCAGCCCCAGCATTTT. This codes for CASSLTGDQPQHF.